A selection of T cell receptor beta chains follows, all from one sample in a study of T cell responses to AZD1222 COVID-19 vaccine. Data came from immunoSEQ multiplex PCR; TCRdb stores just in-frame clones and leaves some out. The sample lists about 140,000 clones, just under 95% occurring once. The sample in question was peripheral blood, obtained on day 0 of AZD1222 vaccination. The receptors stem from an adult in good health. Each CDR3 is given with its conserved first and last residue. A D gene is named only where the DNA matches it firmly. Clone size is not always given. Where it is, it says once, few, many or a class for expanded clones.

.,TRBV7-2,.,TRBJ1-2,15,CASSPQTYAADGYTF,TGTGCCAGCAGCCCCCAGACATATGCCGCTGATGGCTACACCTTC
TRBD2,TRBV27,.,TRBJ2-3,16,CASSGLAGDYTDTQYF,TGTGCCAGCAGTGGACTAGCGGGGGACTACACAGATACGCAGTATTTT
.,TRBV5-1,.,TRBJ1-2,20,CASSPGWGGGSLTKLYGYTF,TGCGCCAGCAGCCCTGGATGGGGAGGGGGTAGCTTAACGAAGCTCTATGGCTACACCTTC
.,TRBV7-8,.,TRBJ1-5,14,CASSLVSENQPQHF,TGTGCCAGCAGCTTAGTGTCAGAGAATCAGCCCCAGCATTTT
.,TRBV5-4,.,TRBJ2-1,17,CASSLLGSGPSYNEQFF,TGTGCCAGCAGCTTGTTAGGTAGCGGCCCCTCCTACAATGAGCAGTTCTTC
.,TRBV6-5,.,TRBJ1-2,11,CASRIDSGYTF,TGTGCCAGCAGGATAGATAGTGGCTACACCTTC
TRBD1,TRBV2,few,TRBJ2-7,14,CASTSDRGNNEQYF,TGTGCCAGCACTTCGGACAGGGGAAATAACGAGCAGTACTTC
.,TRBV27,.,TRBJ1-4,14,CASRMVGPLGKLFF,TGTGCCAGCAGAATGGTGGGGCCTTTAGGAAAACTGTTTTTT
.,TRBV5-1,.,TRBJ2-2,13,CASSLEYAGELFF,TGCGCCAGCAGCTTGGAGTACGCCGGGGAGCTGTTTTTT
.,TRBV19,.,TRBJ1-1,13,CAARKGMNTEAFF,TGTGCCGCGAGGAAGGGGATGAACACTGAAGCTTTCTTT
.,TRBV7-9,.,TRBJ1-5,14,CASSSGGYNQPQHF,TGTGCCAGCAGCTCGGGTGGTTACAATCAGCCCCAGCATTTT
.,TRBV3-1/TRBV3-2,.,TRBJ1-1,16,CASSPRSIGWNTEAFF,TGTGCCAGCAGCCCTAGATCAATAGGCTGGAACACTGAAGCTTTCTTT
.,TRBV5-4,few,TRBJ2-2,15,CASSLAGLYTGELFF,TGTGCCAGCAGCTTGGCTGGACTCTACACCGGGGAGCTGTTTTTT
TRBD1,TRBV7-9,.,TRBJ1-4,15,CASSPRTGANEKLFF,TGTGCCAGCAGCCCGCGTACAGGGGCTAATGAAAAACTGTTTTTT
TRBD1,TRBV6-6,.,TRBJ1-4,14,CASSSTGTNEKLFF,TGTGCCAGCAGCTCGACAGGGACTAATGAAAAACTGTTTTTT
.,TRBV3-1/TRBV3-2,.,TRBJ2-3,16,CASSQAGHRYTDTQYF,TGTGCCAGCAGCCAAGCAGGACACCGCTACACAGATACGCAGTATTTT
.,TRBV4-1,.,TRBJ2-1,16,CASSQTQASLGNEQFF,TGCGCCAGCAGCCAAACCCAGGCCTCATTGGGCAATGAGCAGTTCTTC
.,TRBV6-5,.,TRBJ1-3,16,CASSSPRAGEGNTIYF,TGTGCCAGCAGTTCTCCGAGGGCAGGGGAAGGAAACACCATATATTTT
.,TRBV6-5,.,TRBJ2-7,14,CASSQSGTGDEQYF,TGTGCCAGCAGTCAATCCGGGACGGGTGACGAGCAGTACTTC
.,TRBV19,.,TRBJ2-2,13,CASSDTYTGELFF,TGTGCCAGTAGTGACACTTACACCGGGGAGCTGTTTTTT
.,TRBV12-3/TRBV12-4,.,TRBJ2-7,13,CASSYRVSYEQYF,TGTGCCAGCAGTTATAGGGTCTCCTACGAGCAGTACTTC
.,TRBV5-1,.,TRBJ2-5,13,CASSLVHQETQYF,TGCGCCAGCAGCTTGGTTCATCAAGAGACCCAGTACTTC
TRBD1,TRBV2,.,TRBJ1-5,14,CASSLDRANQPQHF,TGTGCCAGCAGTTTGGACAGGGCCAATCAGCCCCAGCATTTT
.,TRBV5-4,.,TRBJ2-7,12,CASSKDGYEQYF,TGTGCCAGCAGTAAAGACGGCTACGAGCAGTACTTC
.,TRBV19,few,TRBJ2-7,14,CASSMGQGKAEAYF,TGTGCCAGTAGTATGGGGCAGGGGAAGGCGGAAGCGTACTTC
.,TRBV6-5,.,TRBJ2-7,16,CASSYSNRRSSYEQYF,TGTGCCAGCAGTTACTCGAACCGGAGGAGCTCCTACGAGCAGTACTTC
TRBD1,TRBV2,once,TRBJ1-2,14,CASSESATGAGYTF,TGTGCCAGCAGTGAGTCGGCGACAGGGGCCGGCTACACCTTC
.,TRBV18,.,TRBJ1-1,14,CASSPRSLNTEAFF,TGTGCCAGCTCACCGCGAAGCTTGAACACTGAAGCTTTCTTT
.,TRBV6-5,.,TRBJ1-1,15,CASSYSGAFDTEAFF,TGTGCCAGCAGTTACTCCGGGGCGTTTGACACTGAAGCTTTCTTT
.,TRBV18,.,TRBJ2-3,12,CASSPGSDTQYF,TGTGCCAGCTCACCGGGTTCAGATACGCAGTATTTT
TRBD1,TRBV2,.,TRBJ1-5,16,CASSPTGGASNQPQHF,TGTGCCAGCAGTCCGACAGGGGGTGCTAGCAATCAGCCCCAGCATTTT
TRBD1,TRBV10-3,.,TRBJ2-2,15,CAISAGQGAIGELFF,TGTGCCATCAGTGCTGGACAGGGGGCCATCGGGGAGCTGTTTTTT
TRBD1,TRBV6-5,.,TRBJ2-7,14,CASRPTGGSFEQYF,TGTGCCAGCAGGCCGACAGGGGGCAGCTTCGAGCAGTACTTC
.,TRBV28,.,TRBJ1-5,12,CASSFSSQPQHF,TGTGCCAGCAGTTTTTCCAGCCAGCCCCAGCATTTT
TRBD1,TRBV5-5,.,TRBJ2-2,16,CASSLRTGLNTGELFF,TGTGCCAGCAGCTTGCGGACAGGGTTGAACACCGGGGAGCTGTTTTTT
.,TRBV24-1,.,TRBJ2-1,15,CATSDFSLGGNEQFF,TGTGCCACCAGTGATTTTTCTTTAGGCGGAAATGAGCAGTTCTTC
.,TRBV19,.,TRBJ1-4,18,CASSIDDRRTVSTEKLFF,TGTGCCAGTAGTATCGACGACAGAAGGACGGTCAGTACTGAAAAACTGTTTTTT